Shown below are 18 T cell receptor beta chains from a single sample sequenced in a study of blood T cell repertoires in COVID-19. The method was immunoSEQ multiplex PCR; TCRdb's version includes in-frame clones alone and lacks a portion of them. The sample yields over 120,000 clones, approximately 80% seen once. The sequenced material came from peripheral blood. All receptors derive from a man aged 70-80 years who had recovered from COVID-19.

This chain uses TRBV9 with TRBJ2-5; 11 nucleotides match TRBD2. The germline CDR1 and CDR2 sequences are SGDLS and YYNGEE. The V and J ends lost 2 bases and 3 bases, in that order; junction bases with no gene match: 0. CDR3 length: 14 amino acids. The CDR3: CASSVTSGKETQYF. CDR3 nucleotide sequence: TGTGCCAGCAGCGTGACTAGCGGGAAAGAGACCCAGTACTTC. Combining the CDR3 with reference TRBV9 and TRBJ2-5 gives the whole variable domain DSGVTQTPKHLITATGQRVTLRCSPRSGDLSVYWYQQSLDQGLQFLIQYYNGEERAKGNILERFSAQQFPDLHSELNLSSLELGDSALYFCASSVTSGKETQYFGPGTRLLVL.

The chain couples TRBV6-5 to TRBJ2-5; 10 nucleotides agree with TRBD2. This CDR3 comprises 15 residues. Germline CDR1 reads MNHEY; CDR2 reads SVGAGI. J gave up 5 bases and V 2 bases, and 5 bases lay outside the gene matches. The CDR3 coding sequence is TGTGCCAGCAGTTACGAGCGGGAGGGCCCTGAGACCCAGTACTTC. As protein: CASSYEREGPETQYF.

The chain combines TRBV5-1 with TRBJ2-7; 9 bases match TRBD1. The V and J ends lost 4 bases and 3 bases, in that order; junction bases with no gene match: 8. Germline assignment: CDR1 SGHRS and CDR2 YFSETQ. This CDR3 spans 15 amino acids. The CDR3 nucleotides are TGCGCCAGCAGCCCCTCCCGGGACAGGGTCTACGAGCAGTACTTC. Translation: CASSPSRDRVYEQYF.

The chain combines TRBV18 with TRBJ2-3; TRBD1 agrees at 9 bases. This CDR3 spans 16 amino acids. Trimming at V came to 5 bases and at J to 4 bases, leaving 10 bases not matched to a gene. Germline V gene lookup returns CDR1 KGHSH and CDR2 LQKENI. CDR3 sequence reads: CASSSMPGQGPDTQYF. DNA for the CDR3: TGTGCCAGCTCATCAATGCCGGGACAGGGACCAGATACGCAGTATTTT.

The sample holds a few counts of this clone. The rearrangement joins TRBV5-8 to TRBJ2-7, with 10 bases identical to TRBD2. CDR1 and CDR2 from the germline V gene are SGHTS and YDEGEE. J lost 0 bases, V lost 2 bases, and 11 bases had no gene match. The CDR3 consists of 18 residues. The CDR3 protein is CASSLKREGRGSSYEQYF. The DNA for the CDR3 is TGTGCCAGCAGCTTAAAGCGGGAGGGCCGGGGTAGCTCCTACGAGCAGTACTTC.

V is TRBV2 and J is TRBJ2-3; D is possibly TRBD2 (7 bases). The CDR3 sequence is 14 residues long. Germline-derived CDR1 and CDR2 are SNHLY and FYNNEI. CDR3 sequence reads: CVTVRGGSTDTQYF. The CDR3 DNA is TGTGTTACCGTCAGGGGAGGGAGCACAGATACGCAGTATTTT.

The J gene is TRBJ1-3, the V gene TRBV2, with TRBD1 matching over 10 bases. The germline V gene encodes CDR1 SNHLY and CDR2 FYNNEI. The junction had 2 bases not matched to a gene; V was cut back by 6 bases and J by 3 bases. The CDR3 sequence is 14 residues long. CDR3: CASRGQGIGNTIYF. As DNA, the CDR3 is TGTGCCAGCAGGGGACAGGGGATTGGAAACACCATATATTTT.

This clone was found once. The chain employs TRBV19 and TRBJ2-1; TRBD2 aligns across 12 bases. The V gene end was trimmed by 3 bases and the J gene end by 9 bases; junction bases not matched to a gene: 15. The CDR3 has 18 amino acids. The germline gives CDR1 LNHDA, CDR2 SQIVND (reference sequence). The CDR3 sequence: CASSIRLAGGPVFGEQFF. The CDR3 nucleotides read TGTGCCAGTAGTATTAGGCTAGCGGGAGGGCCTGTCTTCGGTGAGCAGTTCTTC.

CDR3 nucleotides: TGCGCCAGCAGTGAGTTGGGGGGTGGAGAGCAGTACTTC. Protein sequence: CASSELGGGEQYF. The chain recombines TRBV10-1 with TRBJ2-7; D perhaps matches TRBD2 (6 bases). V lost 1 base and J lost 7, with 11 bases in between. The CDR3 has 13 residues. Per the germline V gene, CDR1 is WNHNN and CDR2 is SYGVQD (reference sequence).

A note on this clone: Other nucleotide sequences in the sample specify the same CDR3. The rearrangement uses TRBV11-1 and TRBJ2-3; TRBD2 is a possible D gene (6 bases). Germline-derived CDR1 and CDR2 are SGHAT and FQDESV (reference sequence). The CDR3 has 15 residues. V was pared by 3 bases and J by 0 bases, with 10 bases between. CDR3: CASSFLATSTDTQYF. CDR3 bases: TGTGCCAGCAGCTTCCTAGCGACTAGCACAGATACGCAGTATTTT.

In DNA, the CDR3 is TGCAGTGCTAGGTTTGACTATGAGCAGTTCTTC. Its protein is CSARFDYEQFF. The chain employs TRBV20-1 and TRBJ2-1, with D hard to call. CDR1 DFQATT and CDR2 SNEGSKA come from the germline V gene (reference sequence). The length of the CDR3 is 11 residues. V lost 3 bases and J 8 bases, leaving 8 bases between the germline ends.

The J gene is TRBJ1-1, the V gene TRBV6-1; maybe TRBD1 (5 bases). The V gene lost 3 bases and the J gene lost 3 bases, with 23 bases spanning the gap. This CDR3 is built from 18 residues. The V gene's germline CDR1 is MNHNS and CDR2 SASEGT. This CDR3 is CASSDVRDSRIADTEAFF. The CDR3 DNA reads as TGTGCCAGCAGTGACGTCCGGGACTCCAGGATCGCGGACACTGAAGCTTTCTTT.

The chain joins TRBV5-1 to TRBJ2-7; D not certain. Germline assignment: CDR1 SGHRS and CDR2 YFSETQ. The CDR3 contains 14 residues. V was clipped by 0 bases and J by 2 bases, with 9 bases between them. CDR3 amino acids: CASSLEADAYEQYF. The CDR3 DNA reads TGCGCCAGCAGCTTGGAGGCGGATGCCTACGAGCAGTACTTC.

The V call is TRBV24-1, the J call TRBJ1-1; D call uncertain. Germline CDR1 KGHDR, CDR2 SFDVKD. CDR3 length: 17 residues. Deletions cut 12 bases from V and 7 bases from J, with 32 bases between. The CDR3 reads CAPKFPLGILSSFEAFF. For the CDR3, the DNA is TGTGCCCCCAAATTCCCCCTTGGCATTCTGTCCAGTTTTGAAGCTTTCTTT.

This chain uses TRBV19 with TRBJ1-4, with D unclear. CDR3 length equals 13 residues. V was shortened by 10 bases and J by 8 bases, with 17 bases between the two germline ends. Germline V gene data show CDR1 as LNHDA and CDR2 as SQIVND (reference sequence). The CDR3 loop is CATHAGQEEKLFF. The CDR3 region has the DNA TGTGCCACCCACGCGGGTCAGGAGGAAAAACTGTTTTTT. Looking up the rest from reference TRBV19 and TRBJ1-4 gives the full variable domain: DGGITQSPKYLFRKEGQNVTLSCEQNLNHDAMYWYRQDPGQGLRLIYYSQIVNDFQKGDIAEGYSVSREKKESFPLTVTSAQKNPTAFYLCATHAGQEEKLFFGSGTQLSVL.

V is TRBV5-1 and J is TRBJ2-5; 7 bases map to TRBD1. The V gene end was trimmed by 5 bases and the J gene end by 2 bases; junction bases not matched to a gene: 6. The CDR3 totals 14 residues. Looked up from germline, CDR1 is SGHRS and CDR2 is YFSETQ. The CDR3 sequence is CASRVSGGQETQYF. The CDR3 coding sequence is TGCGCCAGCAGAGTCTCAGGGGGTCAAGAGACCCAGTACTTC.

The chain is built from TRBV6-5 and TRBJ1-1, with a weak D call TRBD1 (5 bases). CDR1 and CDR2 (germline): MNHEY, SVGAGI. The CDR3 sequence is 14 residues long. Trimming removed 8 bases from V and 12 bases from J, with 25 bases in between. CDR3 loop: CASASPGGAMRSFF. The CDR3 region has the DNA TGTGCCAGCGCATCCCCCGGAGGGGCAATGCGGTCTTTCTTT.

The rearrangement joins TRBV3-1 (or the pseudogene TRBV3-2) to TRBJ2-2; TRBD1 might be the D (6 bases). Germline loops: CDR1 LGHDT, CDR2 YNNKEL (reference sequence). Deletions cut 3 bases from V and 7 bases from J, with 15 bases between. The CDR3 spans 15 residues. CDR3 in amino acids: CASSHRTGLGGELFF. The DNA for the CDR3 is TGTGCCAGCAGCCACAGAACAGGGTTAGGCGGGGAGCTGTTTTTT.